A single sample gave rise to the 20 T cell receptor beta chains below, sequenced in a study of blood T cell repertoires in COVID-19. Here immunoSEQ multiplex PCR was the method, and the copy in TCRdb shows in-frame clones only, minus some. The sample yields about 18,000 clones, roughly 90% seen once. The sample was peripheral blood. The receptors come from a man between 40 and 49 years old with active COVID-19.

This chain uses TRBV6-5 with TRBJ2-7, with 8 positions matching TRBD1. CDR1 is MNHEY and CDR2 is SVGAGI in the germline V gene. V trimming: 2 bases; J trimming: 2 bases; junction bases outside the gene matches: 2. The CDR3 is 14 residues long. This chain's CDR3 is CASSYGDRPYEQYF. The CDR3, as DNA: TGTGCCAGCAGTTACGGGGACAGGCCCTACGAGCAGTACTTC.

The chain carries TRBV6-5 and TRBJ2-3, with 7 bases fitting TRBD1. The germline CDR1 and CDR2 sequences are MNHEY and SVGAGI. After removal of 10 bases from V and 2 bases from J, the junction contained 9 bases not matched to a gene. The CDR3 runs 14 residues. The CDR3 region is CANRQDRSTDTQYF. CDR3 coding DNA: TGTGCCAACCGACAGGACAGGTCCACAGATACGCAGTATTTT.

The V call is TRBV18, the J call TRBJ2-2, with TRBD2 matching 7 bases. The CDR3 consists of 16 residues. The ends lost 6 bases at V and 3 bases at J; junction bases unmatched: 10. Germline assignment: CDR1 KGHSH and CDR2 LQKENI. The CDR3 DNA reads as TGTGCCAGCTCTCGGTCAGTGCTAGCGGACACCGGGGAGCTGTTTTTT. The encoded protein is CASSRSVLADTGELFF.

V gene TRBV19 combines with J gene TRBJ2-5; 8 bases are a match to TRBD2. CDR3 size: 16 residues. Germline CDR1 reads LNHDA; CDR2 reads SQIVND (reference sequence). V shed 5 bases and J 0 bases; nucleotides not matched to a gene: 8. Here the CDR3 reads CASSAGGRGDQETQYF. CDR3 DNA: TGTGCCAGTAGTGCCGGAGGGCGGGGGGACCAAGAGACCCAGTACTTC.

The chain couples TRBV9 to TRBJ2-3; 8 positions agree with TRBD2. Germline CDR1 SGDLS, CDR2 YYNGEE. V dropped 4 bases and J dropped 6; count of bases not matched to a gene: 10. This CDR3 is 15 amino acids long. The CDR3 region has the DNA TGTGCCAGCAGCCCCCGGGGGGGGTTTTTTGATACGCAGTATTTT. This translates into CASSPRGGFFDTQYF.

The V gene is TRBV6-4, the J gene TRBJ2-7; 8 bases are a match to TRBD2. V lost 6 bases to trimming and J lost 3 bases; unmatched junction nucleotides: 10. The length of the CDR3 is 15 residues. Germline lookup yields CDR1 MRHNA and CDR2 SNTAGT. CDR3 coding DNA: TGTGCCAGCAGAGGGACTAGGACGGGTTTCTACGAGCAGTACTTC. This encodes CASRGTRTGFYEQYF.

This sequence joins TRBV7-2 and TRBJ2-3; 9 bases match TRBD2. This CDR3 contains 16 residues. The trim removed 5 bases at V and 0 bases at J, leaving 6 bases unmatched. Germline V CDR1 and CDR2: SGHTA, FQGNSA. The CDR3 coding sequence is TGTGCCAGCAGCCTGAGACTAGCGGCTAGCACAGATACGCAGTATTTT. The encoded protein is CASSLRLAASTDTQYF. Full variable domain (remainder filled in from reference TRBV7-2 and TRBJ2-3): GAGVSQSPSNKVTEKGKDVELRCDPISGHTALYWYRQSLGQGLEFLIYFQGNSAPDKSGLPSDRFSAERTGGSVSTLTIQRTQQEDSAVYLCASSLRLAASTDTQYFGPGTRLTVL.

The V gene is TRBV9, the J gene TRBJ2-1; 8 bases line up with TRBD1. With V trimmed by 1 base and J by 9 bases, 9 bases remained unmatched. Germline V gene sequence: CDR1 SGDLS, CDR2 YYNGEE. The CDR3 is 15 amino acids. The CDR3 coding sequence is TGTGCCAGCAGCGTAATGACAGGGGCAAGGGGTGAGCAGTTCTTC. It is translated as CASSVMTGARGEQFF.

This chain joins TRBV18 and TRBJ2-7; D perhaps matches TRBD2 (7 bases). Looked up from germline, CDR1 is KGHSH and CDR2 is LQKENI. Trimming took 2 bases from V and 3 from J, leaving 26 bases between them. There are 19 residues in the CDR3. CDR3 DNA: TGTGCCAGCTCACCATATAGGTTCGGGGGGCAGGGAGTCTTCTACGAGCAGTACTTC. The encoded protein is CASSPYRFGGQGVFYEQYF.

The CDR3 region has the DNA TGTGCCAGCAGCTTGGTGACTAGCTGGTCGAGGACAGATACGCAGTATTTT. It codes for CASSLVTSWSRTDTQYF. The rearrangement joins TRBV5-6 to TRBJ2-3; TRBD2 aligns across 7 bases. V was clipped by 0 bases and J by 3 bases; unmatched bases: 10. The CDR3 runs 17 residues. Germline values: CDR1 SGHDT, CDR2 YYEEEE. The full variable domain, its missing parts supplied by reference TRBV5-6 and TRBJ2-3, is DAGVTQSPTHLIKTRGQQVTLRCSPKSGHDTVSWYQQALGQGPQFIFQYYEEEERQRGNFPDRFSGHQFPNYSSELNVNALLLGDSALYLCASSLVTSWSRTDTQYFGPGTRLTVL.

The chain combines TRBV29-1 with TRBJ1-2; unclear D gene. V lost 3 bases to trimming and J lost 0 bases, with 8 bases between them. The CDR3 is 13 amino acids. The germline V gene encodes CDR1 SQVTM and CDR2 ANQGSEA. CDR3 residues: CSVESRSNYGYTF. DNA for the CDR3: TGCAGCGTTGAGAGCCGATCTAACTATGGCTACACCTTC.

DNA of the CDR3: TGTGCCAGCAGTATTTGGACTAGCGGGACTAACTATGAGCAGTTCTTC. Its protein is CASSIWTSGTNYEQFF. The chain is built from TRBV2 and TRBJ2-1; 12 bases fit TRBD2. Germline V CDR1 and CDR2: SNHLY, FYNNEI. The CDR3 runs to 16 residues. Germline trimming cut 5 bases from V and 8 bases from J; bases unmatched to any gene: 10. Full variable domain (rest looked up from reference TRBV2 and TRBJ2-1): EPEVTQTPSHQVTQMGQEVILRCVPISNHLYFYWYRQILGQKVEFLVSFYNNEISEKSEIFDDQFSVERPDGSNFTLKIRSTKLEDSAMYFCASSIWTSGTNYEQFFGPGTRLTVL.

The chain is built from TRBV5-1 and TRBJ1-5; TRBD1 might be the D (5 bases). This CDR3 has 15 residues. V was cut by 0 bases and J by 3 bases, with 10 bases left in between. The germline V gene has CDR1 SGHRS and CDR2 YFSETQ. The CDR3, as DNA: TGCGCCAGCAGCTTGGGGGGTGGGGCCAATCAGCCCCAGCATTTT. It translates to CASSLGGGANQPQHF. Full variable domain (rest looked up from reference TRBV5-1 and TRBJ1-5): KAGVTQTPRYLIKTRGQQVTLSCSPISGHRSVSWYQQTPGQGLQFLFEYFSETQRNKGNFPGRFSGRQFSNSRSEMNVSTLELGDSALYLCASSLGGGANQPQHFGDGTRLSIL.

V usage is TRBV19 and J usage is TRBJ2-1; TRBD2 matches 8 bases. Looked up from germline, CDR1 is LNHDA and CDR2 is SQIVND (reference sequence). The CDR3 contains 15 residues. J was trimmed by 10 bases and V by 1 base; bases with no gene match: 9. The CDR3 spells CASSIVLETSAEQFF. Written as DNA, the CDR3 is TGTGCCAGTAGTATAGTTCTGGAGACTAGCGCCGAGCAGTTCTTC.

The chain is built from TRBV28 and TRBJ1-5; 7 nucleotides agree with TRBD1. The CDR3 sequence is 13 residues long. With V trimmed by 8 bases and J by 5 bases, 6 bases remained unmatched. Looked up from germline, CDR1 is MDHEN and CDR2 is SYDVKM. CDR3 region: CASHTQGYQPQHF. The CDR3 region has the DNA TGTGCCAGCCACACACAGGGGTATCAGCCCCAGCATTTT.

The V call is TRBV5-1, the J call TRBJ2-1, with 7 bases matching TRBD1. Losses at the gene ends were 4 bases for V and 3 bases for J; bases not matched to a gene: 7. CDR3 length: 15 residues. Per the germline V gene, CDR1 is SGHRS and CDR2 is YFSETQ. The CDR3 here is CASSLAGTVYNEQFF. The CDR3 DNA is TGCGCCAGCAGCCTGGCCGGGACAGTCTACAATGAGCAGTTCTTC.

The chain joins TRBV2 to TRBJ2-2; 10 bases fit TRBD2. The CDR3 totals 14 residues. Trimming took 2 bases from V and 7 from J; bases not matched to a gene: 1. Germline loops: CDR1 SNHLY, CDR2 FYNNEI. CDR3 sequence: CASSELAGGGELFF. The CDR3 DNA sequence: TGTGCCAGCAGTGAATTAGCGGGAGGCGGGGAGCTGTTTTTT.

The CDR3 reads CASRPGTGGNTGELFF. CDR3 nucleotide sequence: TGTGCCAGCAGGCCCGGGACAGGGGGCAACACCGGGGAGCTGTTTTTT. J is TRBJ2-2 and V is TRBV2; the match to TRBD1 covers 12 bases. J gave up 2 bases and V 6 bases, and 4 bases lay outside the gene matches. The length of the CDR3 is 16 residues. CDR1 and CDR2 from the germline V gene are SNHLY and FYNNEI.

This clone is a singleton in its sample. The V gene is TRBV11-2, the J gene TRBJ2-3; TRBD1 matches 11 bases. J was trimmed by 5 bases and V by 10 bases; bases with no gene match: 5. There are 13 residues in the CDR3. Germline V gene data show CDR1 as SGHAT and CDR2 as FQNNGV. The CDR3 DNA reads TGTGCCACCCAGGGACAGGGGGTAGATACGCAGTATTTT. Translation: CATQGQGVDTQYF.

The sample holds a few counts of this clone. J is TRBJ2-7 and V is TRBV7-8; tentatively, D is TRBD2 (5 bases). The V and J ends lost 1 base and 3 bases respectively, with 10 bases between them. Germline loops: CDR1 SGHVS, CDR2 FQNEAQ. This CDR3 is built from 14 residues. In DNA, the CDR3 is TGTGCCAGCAGCTTAGGATTCGGGGTCTACGAGCAGTACTTC. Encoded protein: CASSLGFGVYEQYF.